This T cell receptor beta chain was identified in a study of shared clonotypes between healthy human individuals. About the research overall: Those who served as donors were a couple of women and a few men between the ages of 18 and 49.

TCRdb keeps only in-frame clones here, not all; method: immunoSEQ multiplex PCR. The sample has hundreds of thousands of clones; 73% are singletons. Findings and limits, study-wide: Rarefaction revealed incomplete sorted-subset sequencing despite large depth.

A word on this clone: Its specificity is unknown.

The source material was memory CD4+ T cells sorted from blood. The subset here: CD45RA-negative fraction. The sequence came from a woman aged 25 to 45 in good health.

CDR3 in DNA: TGCGCCAGCAGTGAGTCCGGATACGGGCCCCAGCATTTT. This encodes CASSESGYGPQHF. The rearrangement uses TRBV10-1 and TRBJ1-5; D is unresolved. CDR1 is WNHNN, CDR2 SYGVQD, per germline (reference sequence). The V end lost 0 bases, the J end lost 9 bases, and 9 bases lay between the germline ends. This CDR3 contains 13 residues.